This TCR beta chain came from a study of T cells expressing NK-cell markers. In germline, CDR1 is DFQATT, CDR2 SNEGSKA (reference sequence). The CDR3 is 15 amino acids. What made the TCR beta cDNA was 5'RACE template switching with UMIs. TCRdb re-called the 5' RACE reads; every CDR3 protein appears as one record, without DNA. Its table records about 380,000 distinct CDR3 sequences. Material: blood T cells: a sorted CD56 or NKG2C T cell subset, CD4+ or CD8+ T cells, or bulk PBMC T cells (not recorded which). This TCR derives from a man aged 18-70 years in good health. The chain carries TRBV20-1 and TRBJ1-5; the D gene TCRdb calls, TRBD1, cannot be checked with no DNA. The CDR3 loop is CSAPRRQNSNQPQHF.